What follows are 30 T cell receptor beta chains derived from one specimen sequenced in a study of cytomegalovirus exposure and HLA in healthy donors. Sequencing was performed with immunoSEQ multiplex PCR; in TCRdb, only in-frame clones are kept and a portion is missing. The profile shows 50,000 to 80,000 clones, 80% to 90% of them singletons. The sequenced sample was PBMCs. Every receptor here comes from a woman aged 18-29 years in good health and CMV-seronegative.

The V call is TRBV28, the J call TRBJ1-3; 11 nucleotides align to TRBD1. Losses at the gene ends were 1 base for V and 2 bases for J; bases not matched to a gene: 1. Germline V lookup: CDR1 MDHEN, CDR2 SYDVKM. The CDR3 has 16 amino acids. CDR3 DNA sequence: TGTGCCAGCAGTTTATTGGGACAGGGGGCTGGAAACACCATATATTTT. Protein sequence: CASSLLGQGAGNTIYF.

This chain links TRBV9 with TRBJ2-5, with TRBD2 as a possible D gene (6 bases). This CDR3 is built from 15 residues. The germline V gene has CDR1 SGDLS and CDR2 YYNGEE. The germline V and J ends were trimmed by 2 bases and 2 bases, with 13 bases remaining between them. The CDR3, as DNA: TGTGCCAGCAGCGTCGGTCTAGCGCGTCAAGAGACCCAGTACTTC. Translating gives CASSVGLARQETQYF. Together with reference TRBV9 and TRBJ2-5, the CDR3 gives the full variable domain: DSGVTQTPKHLITATGQRVTLRCSPRSGDLSVYWYQQSLDQGLQFLIQYYNGEERAKGNILERFSAQQFPDLHSELNLSSLELGDSALYFCASSVGLARQETQYFGPGTRLLVL.

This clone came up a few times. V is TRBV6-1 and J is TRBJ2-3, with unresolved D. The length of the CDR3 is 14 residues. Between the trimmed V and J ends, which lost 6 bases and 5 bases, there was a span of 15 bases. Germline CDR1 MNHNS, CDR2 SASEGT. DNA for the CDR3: TGTGCCAGCAGAATGACAAACGGATTAGATACGCAGTATTTT. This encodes CASRMTNGLDTQYF.

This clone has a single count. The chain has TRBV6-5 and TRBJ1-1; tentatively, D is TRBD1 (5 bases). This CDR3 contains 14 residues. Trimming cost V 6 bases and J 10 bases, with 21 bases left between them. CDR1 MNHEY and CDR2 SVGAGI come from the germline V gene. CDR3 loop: CASSAGRTRLPAFF. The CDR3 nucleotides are TGTGCCAGCAGCGCGGGACGGACTAGGCTGCCAGCTTTCTTT.

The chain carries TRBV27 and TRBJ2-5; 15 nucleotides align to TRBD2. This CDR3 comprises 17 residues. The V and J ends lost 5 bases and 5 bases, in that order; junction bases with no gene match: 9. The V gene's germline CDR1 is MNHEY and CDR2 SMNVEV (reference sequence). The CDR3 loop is CASSPGLAGGIAETQYF. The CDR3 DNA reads TGTGCCAGCAGTCCCGGACTAGCGGGAGGGATCGCGGAGACCCAGTACTTC.

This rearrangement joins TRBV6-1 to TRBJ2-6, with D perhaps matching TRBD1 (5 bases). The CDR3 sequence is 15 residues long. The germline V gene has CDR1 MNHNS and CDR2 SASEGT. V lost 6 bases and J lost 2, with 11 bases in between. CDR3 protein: CASSQGYPGANVLTF. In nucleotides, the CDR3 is TGTGCCAGCAGCCAGGGATACCCTGGGGCCAACGTCCTGACTTTC.

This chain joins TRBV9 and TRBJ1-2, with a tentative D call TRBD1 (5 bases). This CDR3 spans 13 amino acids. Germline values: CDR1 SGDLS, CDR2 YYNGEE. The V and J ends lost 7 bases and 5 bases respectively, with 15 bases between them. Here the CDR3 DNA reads TGTGCCAGCGGGGCGGGACGGGATTATGGCTACACCTTC. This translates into CASGAGRDYGYTF.

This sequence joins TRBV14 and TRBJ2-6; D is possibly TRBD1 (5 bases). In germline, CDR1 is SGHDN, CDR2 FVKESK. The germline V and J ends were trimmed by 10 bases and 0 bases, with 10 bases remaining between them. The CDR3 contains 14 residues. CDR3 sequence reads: CANSRGSGANVLTF. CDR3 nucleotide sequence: TGTGCCAACTCAAGGGGCTCTGGGGCCAACGTCCTGACTTTC.

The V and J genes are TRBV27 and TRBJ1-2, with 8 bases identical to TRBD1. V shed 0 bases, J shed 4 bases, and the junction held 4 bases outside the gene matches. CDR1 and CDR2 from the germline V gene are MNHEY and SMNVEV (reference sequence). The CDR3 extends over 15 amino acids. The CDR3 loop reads CASSLSWDRTYGYTF. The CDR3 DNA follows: TGTGCCAGCAGTTTATCTTGGGACAGGACCTATGGCTACACCTTC.

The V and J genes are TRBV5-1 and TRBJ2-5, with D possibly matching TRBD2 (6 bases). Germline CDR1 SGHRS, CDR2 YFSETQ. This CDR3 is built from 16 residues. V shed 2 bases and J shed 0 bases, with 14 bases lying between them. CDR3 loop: CASSFGASADQETQYF. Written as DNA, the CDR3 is TGCGCCAGCAGCTTTGGGGCTAGCGCTGACCAAGAGACCCAGTACTTC.

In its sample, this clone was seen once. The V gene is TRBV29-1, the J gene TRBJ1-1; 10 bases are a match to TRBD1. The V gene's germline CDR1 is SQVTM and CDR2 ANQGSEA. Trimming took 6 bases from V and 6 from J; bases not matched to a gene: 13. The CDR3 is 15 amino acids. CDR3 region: CSVRDRGLPSAEAFF. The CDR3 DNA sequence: TGCAGCGTCCGGGACAGGGGACTTCCTTCGGCTGAAGCTTTCTTT.

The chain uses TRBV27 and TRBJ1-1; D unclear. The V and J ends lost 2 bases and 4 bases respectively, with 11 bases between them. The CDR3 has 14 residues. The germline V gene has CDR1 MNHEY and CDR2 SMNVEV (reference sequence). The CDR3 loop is CASSLGGGFTEAFF. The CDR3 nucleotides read TGTGCCAGCAGTTTAGGCGGTGGGTTCACTGAAGCTTTCTTT.

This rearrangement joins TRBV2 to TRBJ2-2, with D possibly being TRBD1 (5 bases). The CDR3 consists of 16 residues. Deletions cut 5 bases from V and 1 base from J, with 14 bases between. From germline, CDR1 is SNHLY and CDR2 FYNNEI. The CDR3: CASSRFRAENTGELFF. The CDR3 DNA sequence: TGTGCCAGCAGTAGGTTCAGGGCAGAGAACACCGGGGAGCTGTTTTTT.

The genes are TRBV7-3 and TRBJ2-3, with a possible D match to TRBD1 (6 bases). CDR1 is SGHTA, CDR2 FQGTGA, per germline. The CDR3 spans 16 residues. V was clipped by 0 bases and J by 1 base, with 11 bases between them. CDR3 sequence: CASSLTPTGGTDTQYF. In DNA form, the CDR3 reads TGTGCCAGCAGCTTAACGCCGACAGGAGGCACAGATACGCAGTATTTT.

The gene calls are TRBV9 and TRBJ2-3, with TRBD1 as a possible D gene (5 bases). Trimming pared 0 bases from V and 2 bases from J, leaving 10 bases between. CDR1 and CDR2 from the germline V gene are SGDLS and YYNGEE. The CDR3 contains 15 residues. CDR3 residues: CASSVVTGSTDTQYF. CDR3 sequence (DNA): TGTGCCAGCAGCGTAGTCACAGGCTCCACAGATACGCAGTATTTT.

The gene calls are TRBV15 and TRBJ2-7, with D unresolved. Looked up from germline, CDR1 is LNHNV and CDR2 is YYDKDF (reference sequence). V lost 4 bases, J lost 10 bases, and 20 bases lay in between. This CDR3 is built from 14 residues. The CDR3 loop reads CATSTSAAATGQYF. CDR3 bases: TGTGCCACCAGCACATCGGCGGCCGCGACTGGACAGTACTTC.

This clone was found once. Here the CDR3 reads CASSLAGGGILGEQFF. The DNA of the CDR3 is TGTGCCAGCAGCCTGGCGGGCGGGGGGATCTTGGGTGAGCAGTTCTTC. The V and J genes are TRBV7-3 and TRBJ2-1; 8 nucleotides align to TRBD2. V dropped 5 bases and J dropped 9; count of bases not matched to a gene: 15. Germline V lookup: CDR1 SGHTA, CDR2 FQGTGA. This CDR3 is 16 amino acids long. Filled out from reference TRBV7-3 and TRBJ2-1, the complete variable domain reads GAGVSQTPSNKVTEKGKYVELRCDPISGHTALYWYRQSLGQGPEFLIYFQGTGAADDSGLPNDRFFAVRPEGSVSTLKIQRTERGDSAVYLCASSLAGGGILGEQFFGPGTRLTVL.

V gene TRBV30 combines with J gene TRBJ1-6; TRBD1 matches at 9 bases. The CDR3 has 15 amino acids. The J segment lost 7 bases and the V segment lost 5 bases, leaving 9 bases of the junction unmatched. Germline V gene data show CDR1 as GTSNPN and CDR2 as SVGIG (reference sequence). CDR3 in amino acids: CAWGPLTGGNSPLHF. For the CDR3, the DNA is TGTGCCTGGGGGCCCTTGACAGGGGGGAATTCACCCCTCCACTTT.

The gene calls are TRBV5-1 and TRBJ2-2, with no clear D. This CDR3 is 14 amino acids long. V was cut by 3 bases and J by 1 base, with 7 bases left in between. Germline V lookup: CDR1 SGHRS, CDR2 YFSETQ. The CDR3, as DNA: TGCGCCAGCAGCTCCACAGTGAACACCGGGGAGCTGTTTTTT. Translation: CASSSTVNTGELFF.

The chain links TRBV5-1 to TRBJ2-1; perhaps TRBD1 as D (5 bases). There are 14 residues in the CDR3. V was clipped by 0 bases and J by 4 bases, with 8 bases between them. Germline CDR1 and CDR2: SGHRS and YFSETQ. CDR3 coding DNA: TGCGCCAGCAGCTTGGCAGGGTCGTACAATGAGCAGTTCTTC. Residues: CASSLAGSYNEQFF.

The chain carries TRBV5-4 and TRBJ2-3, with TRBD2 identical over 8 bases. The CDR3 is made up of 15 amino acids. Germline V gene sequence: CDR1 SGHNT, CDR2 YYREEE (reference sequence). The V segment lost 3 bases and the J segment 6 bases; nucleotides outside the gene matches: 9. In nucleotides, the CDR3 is TGTGCCAGCAGCTGGGTCTCCGGGAGGGAGGATACGCAGTATTTT. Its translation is CASSWVSGREDTQYF.

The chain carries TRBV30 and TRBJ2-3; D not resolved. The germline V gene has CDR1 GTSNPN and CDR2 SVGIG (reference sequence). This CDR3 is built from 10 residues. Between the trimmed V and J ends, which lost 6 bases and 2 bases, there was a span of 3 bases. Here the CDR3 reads CACSTDTQYF. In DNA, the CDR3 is TGTGCCTGCTCCACAGATACGCAGTATTTT.

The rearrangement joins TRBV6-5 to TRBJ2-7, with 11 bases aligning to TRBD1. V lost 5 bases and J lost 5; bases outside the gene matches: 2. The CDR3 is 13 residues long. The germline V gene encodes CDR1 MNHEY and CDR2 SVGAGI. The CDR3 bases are TGTGCCAGCAGTCTGGGACAGGGGGACGAGCAGTACTTC. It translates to CASSLGQGDEQYF.

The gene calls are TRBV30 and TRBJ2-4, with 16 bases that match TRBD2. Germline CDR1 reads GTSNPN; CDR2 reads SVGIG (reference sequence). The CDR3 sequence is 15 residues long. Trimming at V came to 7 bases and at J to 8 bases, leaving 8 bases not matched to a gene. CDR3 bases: TGTGCCTCCGGGACTAGCGGGAGGGCCGGAGACATTCAGTACTTC. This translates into CASGTSGRAGDIQYF. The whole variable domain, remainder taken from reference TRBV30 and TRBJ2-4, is SQTIHQWPATLVQPVGSPLSLECTVEGTSNPNLYWYRQAAGRGLQLLFYSVGIGQISSEVPQNLSASRPQDRQFILSSKKLLLSDSGFYLCASGTSGRAGDIQYFGAGTRLSVL.

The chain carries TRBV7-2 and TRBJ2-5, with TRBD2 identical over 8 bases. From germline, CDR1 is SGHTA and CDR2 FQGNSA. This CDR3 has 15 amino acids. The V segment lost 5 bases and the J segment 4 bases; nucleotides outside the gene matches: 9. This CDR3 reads CASSRGGSLGETQYF. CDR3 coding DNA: TGTGCCAGCAGCCGGGGGGGGAGCTTAGGAGAGACCCAGTACTTC.

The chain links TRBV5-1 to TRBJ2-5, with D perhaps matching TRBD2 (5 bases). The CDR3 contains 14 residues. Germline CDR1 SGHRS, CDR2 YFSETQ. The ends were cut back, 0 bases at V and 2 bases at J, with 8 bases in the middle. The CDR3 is CASSLGGSQETQYF. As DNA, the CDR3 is TGCGCCAGCAGCTTGGGAGGGTCACAAGAGACCCAGTACTTC.

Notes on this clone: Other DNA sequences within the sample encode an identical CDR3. The CDR3 coding sequence is TGCGCCAGCAGCTTAGAACGGGGTATAGATACGCAGTATTTT. Translation gives CASSLERGIDTQYF. The chain carries TRBV5-1 and TRBJ2-3, with D possibly TRBD2 on 5 matching bases. Germline CDR1 is SGHRS and CDR2 is YFSETQ. The CDR3 loop spans 14 amino acids. V was trimmed by 2 bases and J by 5 bases, leaving 12 bases between them.

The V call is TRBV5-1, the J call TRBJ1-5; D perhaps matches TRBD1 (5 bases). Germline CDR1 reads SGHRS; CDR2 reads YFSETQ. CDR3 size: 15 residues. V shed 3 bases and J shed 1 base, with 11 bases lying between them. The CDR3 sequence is CASSSLGGSNQPQHF. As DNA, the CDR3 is TGCGCCAGCAGCTCCCTGGGGGGGAGCAATCAGCCCCAGCATTTT.

The CDR3: CASSDPGQGDYGYTF. Written as DNA, the CDR3 is TGTGCCAGCAGCGATCCGGGACAGGGTGACTATGGCTACACCTTC. This rearrangement joins TRBV5-5 to TRBJ1-2; the match to TRBD1 covers 9 bases. The CDR3 covers 15 residues. The J segment lost 3 bases and the V segment lost 4 bases, leaving 7 bases of the junction unmatched. Germline V gene data show CDR1 as SGHKS and CDR2 as YYEKEE (reference sequence).

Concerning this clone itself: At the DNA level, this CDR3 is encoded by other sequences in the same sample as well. CDR3 sequence: CASSLAGGTDTQYF. The DNA for the CDR3 is TGTGCCAGCAGTTTAGCGGGAGGGACAGATACGCAGTATTTT. V and J are TRBV7-3 and TRBJ2-3, with TRBD2 identical over 11 bases. Trimming at V came to 6 bases and at J to 3 bases, leaving 2 bases not matched to a gene. The length of the CDR3 is 14 residues. Germline assignment: CDR1 SGHTA and CDR2 FQGTGA.